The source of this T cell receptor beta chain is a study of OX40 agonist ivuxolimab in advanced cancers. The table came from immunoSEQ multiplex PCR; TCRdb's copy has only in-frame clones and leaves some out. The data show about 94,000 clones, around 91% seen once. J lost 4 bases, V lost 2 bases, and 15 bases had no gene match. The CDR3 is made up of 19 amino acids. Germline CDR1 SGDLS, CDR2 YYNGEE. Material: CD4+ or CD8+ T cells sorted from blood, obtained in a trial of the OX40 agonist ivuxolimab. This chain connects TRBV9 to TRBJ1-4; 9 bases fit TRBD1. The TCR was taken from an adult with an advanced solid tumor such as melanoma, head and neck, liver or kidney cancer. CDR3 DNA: TGTGCCAGCAGCGTCGCCGACAGGGGGATCGCCACATATAATGAAAAACTGTTTTTT. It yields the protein CASSVADRGIATYNEKLFF.